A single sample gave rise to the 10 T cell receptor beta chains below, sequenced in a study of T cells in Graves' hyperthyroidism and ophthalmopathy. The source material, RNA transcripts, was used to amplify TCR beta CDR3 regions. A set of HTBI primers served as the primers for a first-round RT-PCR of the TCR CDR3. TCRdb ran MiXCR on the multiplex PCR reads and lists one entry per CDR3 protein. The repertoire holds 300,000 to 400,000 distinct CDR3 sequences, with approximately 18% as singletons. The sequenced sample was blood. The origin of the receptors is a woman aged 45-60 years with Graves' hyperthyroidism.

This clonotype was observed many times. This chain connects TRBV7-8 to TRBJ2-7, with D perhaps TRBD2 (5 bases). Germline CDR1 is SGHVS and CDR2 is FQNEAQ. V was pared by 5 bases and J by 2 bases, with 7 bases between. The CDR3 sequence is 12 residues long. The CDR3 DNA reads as TGTGCCAGCAGCCCCGGGACCTACGAGCAGTACGTC. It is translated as CASSPGTYEQYV.

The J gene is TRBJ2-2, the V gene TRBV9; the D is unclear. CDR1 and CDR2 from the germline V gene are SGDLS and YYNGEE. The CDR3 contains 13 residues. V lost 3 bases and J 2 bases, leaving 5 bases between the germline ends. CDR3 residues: CASSGFNTGELFF. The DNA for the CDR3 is TGTGCCAGCAGCGGTTTCAACACCGGGGAGCTGTTTTTT.

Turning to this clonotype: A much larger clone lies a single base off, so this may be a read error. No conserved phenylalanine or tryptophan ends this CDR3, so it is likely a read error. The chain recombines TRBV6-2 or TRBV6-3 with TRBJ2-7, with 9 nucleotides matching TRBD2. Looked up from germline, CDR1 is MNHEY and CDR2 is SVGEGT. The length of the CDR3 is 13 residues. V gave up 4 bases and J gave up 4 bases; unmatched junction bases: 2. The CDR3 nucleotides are TGTGCCAGCAGTTTTAGCGGGAGTTACGAGCAGTACCTC. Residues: CASSFSGSYEQYL.

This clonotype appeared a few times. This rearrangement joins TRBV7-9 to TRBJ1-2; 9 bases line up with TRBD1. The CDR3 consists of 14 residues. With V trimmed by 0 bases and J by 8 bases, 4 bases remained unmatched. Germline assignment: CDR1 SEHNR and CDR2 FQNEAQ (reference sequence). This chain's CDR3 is CASSLAGTGQGYTF. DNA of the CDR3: TGTGCCAGCAGCTTAGCCGGGACAGGGCAGGGCTACACCTTC.

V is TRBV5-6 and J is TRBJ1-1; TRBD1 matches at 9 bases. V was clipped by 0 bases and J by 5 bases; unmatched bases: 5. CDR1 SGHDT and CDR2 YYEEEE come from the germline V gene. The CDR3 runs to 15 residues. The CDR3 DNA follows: TGTGCCAGCAGCTTGGGGGACAGGGCTCGAACTGAAGCTTTCTTT. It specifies CASSLGDRARTEAFF.

CDR3 sequence reads: CASSASPRASTDTQYF. As DNA, the CDR3 is TGTGCCAGCAGCGCTTCCCCCCGGGCGAGCACAGATACGCAGTATTTT. The rearrangement links TRBV9 to TRBJ2-3; no reliable D call. Between the trimmed V and J ends, which lost 3 bases and 0 bases, there was a span of 14 bases. The CDR3 sequence is 16 residues long. The V gene's germline CDR1 is SGDLS and CDR2 YYNGEE.

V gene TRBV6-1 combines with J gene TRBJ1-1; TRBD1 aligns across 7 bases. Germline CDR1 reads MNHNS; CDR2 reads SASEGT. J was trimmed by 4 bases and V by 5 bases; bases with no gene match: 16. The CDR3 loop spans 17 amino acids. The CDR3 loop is CASSRHSLTGRSTEAFF. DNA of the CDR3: TGTGCCAGCAGTCGACACAGCCTGACAGGGAGGAGCACTGAAGCTTTCTTT.

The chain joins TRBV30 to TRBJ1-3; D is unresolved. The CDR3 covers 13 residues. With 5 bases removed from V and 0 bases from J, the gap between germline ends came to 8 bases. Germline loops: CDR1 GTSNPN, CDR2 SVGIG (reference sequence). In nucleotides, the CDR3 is TGTGCCTGGGGACTGAGCTCTGGAAACACCATATATTTT. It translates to CAWGLSSGNTIYF.

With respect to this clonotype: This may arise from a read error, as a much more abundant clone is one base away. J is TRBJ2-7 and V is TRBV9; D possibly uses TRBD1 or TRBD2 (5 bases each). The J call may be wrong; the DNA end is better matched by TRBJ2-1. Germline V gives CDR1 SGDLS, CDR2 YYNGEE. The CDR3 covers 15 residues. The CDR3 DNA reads TGTGCCAGCAGCGTAGCTCTGGGACGGGCCCACGAGCAGTTCTTC. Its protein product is CASSVALGRAHEQFF.

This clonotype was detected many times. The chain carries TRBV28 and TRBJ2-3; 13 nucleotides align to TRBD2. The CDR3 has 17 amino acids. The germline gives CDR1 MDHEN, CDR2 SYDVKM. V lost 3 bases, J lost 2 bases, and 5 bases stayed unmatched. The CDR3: CASSFGGTSGITDTQYF. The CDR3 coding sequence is TGTGCCAGCAGTTTTGGGGGGACTAGCGGGATCACAGATACGCAGTATTTT. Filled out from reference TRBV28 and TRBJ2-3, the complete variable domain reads DVKVTQSSRYLVKRTGEKVFLECVQDMDHENMFWYRQDPGLGLRLIYFSYDVKMKEKGDIPEGYSVSREKKERFSLILESASTNQTSMYLCASSFGGTSGITDTQYFGPGTRLTVL.